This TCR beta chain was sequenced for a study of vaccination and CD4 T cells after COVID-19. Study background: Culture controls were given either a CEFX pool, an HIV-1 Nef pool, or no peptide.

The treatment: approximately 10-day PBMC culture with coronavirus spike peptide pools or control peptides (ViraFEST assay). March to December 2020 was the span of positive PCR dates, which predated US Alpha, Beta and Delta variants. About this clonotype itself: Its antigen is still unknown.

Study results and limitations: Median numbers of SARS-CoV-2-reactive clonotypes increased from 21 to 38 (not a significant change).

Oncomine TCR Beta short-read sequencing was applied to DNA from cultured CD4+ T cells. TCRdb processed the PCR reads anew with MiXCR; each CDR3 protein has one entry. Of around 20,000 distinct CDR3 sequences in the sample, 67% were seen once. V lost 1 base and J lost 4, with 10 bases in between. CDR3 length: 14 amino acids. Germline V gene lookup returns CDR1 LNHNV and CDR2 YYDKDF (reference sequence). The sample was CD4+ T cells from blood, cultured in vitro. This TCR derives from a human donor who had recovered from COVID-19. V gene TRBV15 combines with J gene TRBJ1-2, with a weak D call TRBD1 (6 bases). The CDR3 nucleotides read TGTGCCACCAGCAGAGTCGGGGGGGCCTATGGCTACACCTTC. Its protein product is CATSRVGGAYGYTF.